The rows below give T cell receptor beta chains drawn from one sample of a study of T cell responses to AZD1222 COVID-19 vaccine. Data came from immunoSEQ multiplex PCR; TCRdb stores just in-frame clones and leaves some out. This table holds roughly 150,000 clones, around 90% found once. The sequenced sample was peripheral blood, obtained on day 0 of AZD1222 vaccination. These receptors came from an adult in good health. The CDR3 runs from the conserved cysteine through the conserved F or W. D genes are given only for firm matches. Some rows have no size entry. The others give once, few or many, or a class for an expanded clone.

clone size	V gene	D gene	J gene	CDR3 length	CDR3 protein	CDR3 DNA
.	TRBV10-1	TRBD1	TRBJ2-5	16	CASSEGDRGQRETQYF	TGCGCCAGCAGTGAGGGGGACAGGGGGCAAAGGGAGACCCAGTACTTC
.	TRBV24-1	.	TRBJ2-2	16	CATSDQGLEGTGELFF	TGTGCCACCAGTGATCAGGGGTTAGAGGGCACCGGGGAGCTGTTTTTT
.	TRBV19	TRBD1	TRBJ1-5	15	CASSIGGRGLQPQHF	TGTGCCAGTAGTATAGGTGGCAGGGGGTTGCAGCCCCAGCATTTT
.	TRBV18	TRBD2	TRBJ2-3	16	CASSPGDAGARDTQYF	TGTGCCAGCTCACCTGGAGATGCGGGAGCTAGAGATACGCAGTATTTT
.	TRBV3-1/TRBV3-2	TRBD2	TRBJ2-7	15	CASSRASGTSYEQYF	TGTGCCAGCAGCCGAGCAAGCGGGACTTCCTACGAGCAGTACTTC
.	TRBV5-1	.	TRBJ2-7	14	CASSLEGSSYEQYF	TGCGCCAGCAGCTTGGAGGGCAGCTCCTACGAGCAGTACTTC
.	TRBV24-1	.	TRBJ2-1	18	CATSDIPPSDRYYNEQFF	TGTGCCACCAGTGATATCCCCCCTAGCGACAGATACTACAATGAGCAGTTCTTC
.	TRBV7-8	.	TRBJ1-5	16	CASSIIQEYSNQPQHF	TGTGCCAGCAGCATTATACAGGAATATAGCAATCAGCCCCAGCATTTT
.	TRBV19	TRBD1	TRBJ1-5	14	CASSPQGGNQPQHF	TGTGCCAGTAGTCCACAGGGGGGCAATCAGCCCCAGCATTTT
.	TRBV6-6	TRBD1	TRBJ1-2	14	CASRGQGASYGYTF	TGTGCCAGCAGGGGACAGGGGGCGTCCTATGGCTACACCTTC
.	TRBV5-1	.	TRBJ1-3	13	CASSQGSGNTIYF	TGCGCCAGCAGTCAGGGTAGCGGAAACACCATATATTTT
.	TRBV4-1	TRBD1	TRBJ1-2	16	CASSQDRSGTAYGYTF	TGCGCCAGCAGCCAAGATCGGTCAGGGACAGCCTATGGCTACACCTTC
.	TRBV19	TRBD1	TRBJ1-2	15	CAAKLAGQGIGGYTF	TGTGCCGCCAAGCTGGCGGGACAGGGAATTGGGGGCTACACCTTC
.	TRBV19	.	TRBJ1-5	17	CASSTAIGPNSNQPQHF	TGTGCCAGTAGTACGGCCATCGGACCGAATAGCAATCAGCCCCAGCATTTT
.	TRBV7-9	TRBD2	TRBJ2-3	16	CASSYYPSGSSDTQYF	TGTGCCAGCAGCTATTATCCTAGCGGGAGTTCAGATACGCAGTATTTT
.	TRBV9	TRBD2	TRBJ2-3	14	CASSVTSGTDTQYF	TGTGCCAGCAGCGTGACTAGCGGCACAGATACGCAGTATTTT
.	TRBV7-2	.	TRBJ2-1	16	CASRNRGGAGYNEQFF	TGTGCCAGCAGGAACCGTGGGGGGGCGGGTTACAATGAGCAGTTCTTC
.	TRBV21-1	.	TRBJ1-1	19	CASSKGERCRVRMNTEAFF	TGTGCCAGCAGCAAGGGCGAACGATGCCGGGTCAGGATGAACACTGAAGCTTTCTTT
.	TRBV19	.	TRBJ1-2	16	CASSAPHGTANYGYTF	TGTGCCAGTAGTGCCCCCCACGGGACCGCAAACTATGGCTACACCTTC
.	TRBV23-1	.	TRBJ1-5	16	CASSQPRSLPDQPQHF	TGCGCCAGCAGTCAACCCAGGTCCCTCCCGGATCAGCCCCAGCATTTT
.	TRBV5-1	.	TRBJ1-6	15	CASSLGASNDSPLHF	TGCGCCAGCAGCTTGGGGGCCAGCAACGATTCACCCCTCCACTTT
.	TRBV4-1	.	TRBJ2-7	13	CASSHDKSYEQYF	TGCGCCAGCAGCCACGACAAATCCTACGAGCAGTACTTC
.	TRBV19	.	TRBJ2-1	14	CASTKGLMDNEQFF	TGTGCCAGTACCAAGGGTCTGATGGACAATGAGCAGTTCTTC
.	TRBV5-1	.	TRBJ2-2	16	CASSLAGRGGVGELFF	TGCGCCAGCAGCTTGGCCGGCAGGGGAGGAGTCGGGGAGCTGTTTTTT
.	TRBV6-5	TRBD1	TRBJ2-1	14	CASRAPGQGDEQFF	TGTGCCAGCAGGGCCCCGGGACAGGGAGATGAGCAGTTCTTC
.	TRBV5-1	.	TRBJ2-7	14	CASTTIGQGGEQYF	TGCGCCAGCACGACCATAGGTCAGGGTGGCGAGCAGTACTTC
.	TRBV9	TRBD2	TRBJ2-3	24	CASSVEGGTVPGQRERPRGDTQYF	TGTGCCAGCAGCGTAGAGGGAGGTACAGTACCTGGCCAGCGGGAGAGGCCCAGAGGAGATACGCAGTATTTT
.	TRBV19	TRBD2	TRBJ2-3	19	CASTGTSVLKRWYTDTQYF	TGTGCCAGTACTGGGACTAGCGTCCTCAAGAGGTGGTACACAGATACGCAGTATTTT
.	TRBV5-6	.	TRBJ1-5	15	CASSLRPGSNQPQHF	TGTGCCAGCAGCCTAAGACCCGGGAGCAATCAGCCCCAGCATTTT
.	TRBV7-2	TRBD1	TRBJ2-5	16	CASSLGGQGRGETQYF	TGTGCCAGCAGCTTAGGCGGACAGGGGAGGGGAGAGACCCAGTACTTC
.	TRBV5-1	TRBD2	TRBJ2-7	16	CASSLWTGTSGYEQYF	TGCGCCAGCAGCTTGTGGACAGGGACTAGCGGTTACGAGCAGTACTTC
.	TRBV15	.	TRBJ2-5	13	CATSRGQRETQYF	TGTGCCACCAGCAGAGGACAGAGAGAGACCCAGTACTTC
.	TRBV11-2	.	TRBJ2-7	16	CASSPHQGGNFYEQYF	TGTGCCAGCAGCCCACATCAGGGGGGGAACTTCTACGAGCAGTACTTC
.	TRBV24-1	.	TRBJ2-1	13	CATSDLGFNEQFF	TGTGCCACCAGTGATCTCGGGTTCAATGAGCAGTTCTTC
.	TRBV4-2	.	TRBJ1-4	15	CASSQDQGTHGKLFF	TGTGCCAGCAGCCAAGATCAGGGAACTCACGGAAAACTGTTTTTT
.	TRBV11-2	.	TRBJ2-1	16	CASTSEAGLGYNEQFF	TGTGCCAGCACCTCTGAGGCGGGATTGGGGTACAATGAGCAGTTCTTC
.	TRBV4-3	.	TRBJ1-1	14	CASSQDSLSTEAFF	TGCGCCAGCAGCCAAGACAGTTTGAGCACTGAAGCTTTCTTT
.	TRBV7-2	.	TRBJ1-1	14	CASSSTGLNTEAFF	TGTGCCAGCAGCTCGACAGGATTGAACACTGAAGCTTTCTTT
.	TRBV6-5	.	TRBJ2-7	13	CASSYSRIYEQYF	TGTGCCAGCAGTTACTCCAGAATCTACGAGCAGTACTTC
.	TRBV11-1	.	TRBJ1-2	14	CASSPRQTQGGYTF	TGTGCCAGCAGCCCTAGACAAACTCAGGGGGGCTACACCTTC
.	TRBV28	.	TRBJ1-4	16	CASSSGGYRVNEKLFF	TGTGCCAGCAGTTCTGGGGGCTACAGGGTTAATGAAAAACTGTTTTTT
.	TRBV11-3	TRBD2	TRBJ2-7	14	CASSSSGSSYEQYF	TGTGCCAGCAGCTCTAGCGGGAGCTCCTACGAGCAGTACTTC
.	TRBV24-1	.	TRBJ2-5	16	CATSDLSPGAGETQYF	TGTGCCACCAGTGATTTGTCCCCCGGGGCCGGGGAGACCCAGTACTTC
.	TRBV30	.	TRBJ1-3	13	CAWTPTGGTTIYF	TGTGCCTGGACTCCGACCGGCGGGACCACCATATATTTT
.	TRBV9	TRBD2	TRBJ2-1	19	CASSGLPGLAGNSYNEQFF	TGTGCCAGCAGCGGCTTACCGGGACTAGCTGGGAACTCCTACAATGAGCAGTTCTTC
once	TRBV28	.	TRBJ2-5	10	CASSGETQYF	TGTGCCAGCAGTGGAGAGACCCAGTACTTC
.	TRBV19	TRBD2	TRBJ2-1	16	CASSPRVAGVGNEQFF	TGTGCCAGTAGTCCCCGCGTAGCGGGAGTGGGGAATGAGCAGTTCTTC
few	TRBV2	TRBD2	TRBJ2-1	13	CASGRESYNEQFF	TGTGCCAGCGGGCGGGAGTCCTACAATGAGCAGTTCTTC
few	TRBV5-1	.	TRBJ1-1	11	CASSLTTEAFF	TGCGCCAGCAGCTTGACCACTGAAGCTTTCTTT
.	TRBV28	.	TRBJ1-3	18	CASSSFSPSYRSGNTIYF	TGTGCCAGCAGTTCTTTTTCCCCCTCCTATCGTTCTGGAAACACCATATATTTT